Listed here is a single TCR beta chain. Per the original methods: Reference gene primer amplification gave nucleated cell count estimates. The assay was immunoSEQ multiplex PCR, and TCRdb's table has in-frame clones only and misses some. That table furnishes V, J and clone size, whereas the DNA furnished D and trimming. The data hold around 86,000 clones, with around 86% observed a single time. This CDR3 region has 13 residues. The germline V gene has CDR1 SQVTM and CDR2 ANQGSEA. The V gene lost 4 bases and the J gene lost 7 bases, with 16 bases spanning the gap. This entry is derived from a study of blood T cell repertoires in COVID-19. Across the whole study: PBMCs, B-cell-depleted T cells, or T cells were the source of the cDNA or gDNA that made up the material.

The chain recombines TRBV29-1 with TRBJ1-1; D is possibly TRBD1 (5 bases). This receptor was identified in an elderly woman with acute or convalescent COVID-19. Specimen: peripheral blood. In DNA, the CDR3 is TGCAGCGTTGCAGGGCGGCCTAGAATTGAAGCTTTCTTT. It specifies CSVAGRPRIEAFF.